Below, 9 T cell receptor beta chains from the same sample are listed, as sequenced in a study of spatial heterogeneity in lung cancer. The time point: sample taken at primary tumor resection. Tumor, nontumor lung or frozen PBMC supplied whole RNA that was sequenced unsorted. TCRdb called the 5' RACE reads again in MiXCR, with one record for every CDR3 protein. The repertoire has approximately 7,800 distinct CDR3 sequences, roughly 9.2% of them found once; the top ten carry approximately 43%. The starting material was PBMCs, obtained at surgery. The receptors come from a male donor with early-stage non-small cell lung cancer.

This clonotype was seen ten or more times. Since it is a stray read in a library aimed at alpha chains, this beta chain has a size that is not meaningful. This sequence joins TRBV5-6 and TRBJ2-5, with D uncertain. Germline loops: CDR1 SGHDT, CDR2 YYEEEE. Trimming stripped 2 bases from V and 4 bases from J, with 6 bases between. This CDR3 spans 12 amino acids. CDR3 sequence reads: CASSFYRETQYF. CDR3 sequence (DNA): TGTGCCAGCAGCTTCTACAGAGAGACCCAGTACTTC.

In its sample, this clonotype ranks as medium-sized. This beta chain is off target for a library built for alpha chains, so its abundance means little. This chain links TRBV20-1 with TRBJ2-7; 10 positions match TRBD2. The CDR3 loop spans 18 amino acids. V shed 0 bases and J 0 bases; nucleotides not matched to a gene: 11. Germline-derived CDR1 and CDR2 are DFQATT and SNEGSKA (reference sequence). Here the CDR3 reads CSARDYGASGRDSYEQYF. The CDR3 DNA reads as TGCAGTGCTAGAGATTACGGCGCTAGCGGGAGAGACTCCTACGAGCAGTACTTC.

This clonotype was observed at least ten times. Because the library targeted alpha chains, this beta chain is an off-target read whose size means little. The J gene is TRBJ2-1, the V gene TRBV12-3 or TRBV12-4; possible D gene TRBD2, 5 bases. Trimming took off 0 bases at V and 0 bases at J, with 12 bases between the two ends. The CDR3 runs 17 residues. The CDR3: CASSLAGVFSSYNEQFF. CDR3 nucleotide sequence: TGTGCCAGCAGTTTAGCGGGAGTCTTCTCCTCCTACAATGAGCAGTTCTTC.

This clonotype was observed many times. This beta chain turned up in a library designed for alpha chains; as an off-target read, its abundance says little. The chain has TRBV4-2 and TRBJ2-5; 13 bases map to TRBD2. The ends lost 0 bases at V and 5 bases at J; junction bases unmatched: 6. Germline V CDR1 and CDR2: LGHNA, YNFKEQ. The CDR3 consists of 17 residues. The chain's CDR3 is CASSQDRETSGRETQYF. Here the CDR3 DNA reads TGTGCCAGCAGCCAAGATCGCGAGACTAGCGGGAGGGAGACCCAGTACTTC.

In its sample, this clonotype was seen many times. Because this beta chain is a stray read in a library intended to capture alpha chains, its abundance should not be given much weight. The V and J genes are TRBV15 and TRBJ2-1; weak D call: TRBD2 (5 bases). The germline V gene encodes CDR1 LNHNV and CDR2 YYDKDF (reference sequence). V gave up 1 base and J gave up 1 base, with 8 bases separating them. The CDR3 is 15 amino acids. The CDR3 loop reads CATSRVAGSYNEQFF. The CDR3 nucleotides read TGTGCCACCAGCAGAGTTGCGGGTTCCTACAATGAGCAGTTCTTC.

Remarks on this clonotype: The library was prepared for alpha chains; this beta chain is a stray read, so its frequency means little. J is TRBJ1-2 and V is TRBV11-3, with 10 bases lining up with TRBD1. The trim removed 3 bases at V and 8 bases at J, leaving 3 bases unmatched. The CDR3 loop spans 13 amino acids. Germline CDR1 is SGHNT and CDR2 is YENEEA. The CDR3 loop is CASSLTGGRGYTF. DNA of the CDR3: TGTGCCAGCAGCTTGACAGGGGGCCGCGGCTACACCTTC.

This clonotype has at least ten counts. This beta chain is a stray read from a library made for alpha chains; its abundance is not meaningful. V is TRBV6-5 and J is TRBJ1-2; TRBD1 aligns across 10 bases. V dropped 2 bases and J dropped 1; count of bases not matched to a gene: 4. The germline V gene encodes CDR1 MNHEY and CDR2 SVGAGI. The CDR3 is 16 residues long. In DNA form, the CDR3 reads TGTGCCAGCAGTTACACCCGGACAGGGGGTAACTATGGCTACACCTTC. This encodes CASSYTRTGGNYGYTF.

This clonotype was seen many times. This beta chain is a stray sequence in a library constructed for alpha chains; its clone size is not meaningful. This chain uses TRBV29-1 with TRBJ1-1; no clear D. The CDR3 is 14 amino acids. V lost 4 bases and J lost 1, with 13 bases in between. Germline V lookup: CDR1 SQVTM, CDR2 ANQGSEA. The CDR3 region is CSVATATANTEAFF. CDR3 in DNA: TGCAGCGTTGCGACGGCAACAGCGAACACTGAAGCTTTCTTT.

This clonotype was observed many times. This beta chain slipped into a library made for alpha chains as a stray read, so its size is not meaningful. This chain uses TRBV11-1 with TRBJ2-1; TRBD2 matches at 7 bases. The CDR3 covers 15 residues. Germline V gene lookup returns CDR1 SGHAT and CDR2 FQDESV (reference sequence). The ends lost 5 bases at V and 2 bases at J; junction bases unmatched: 6. For the CDR3, the DNA is TGTGCCAGCAGCCAAACTAGCGTGGCCTACAATGAGCAGTTCTTC. Encoded protein: CASSQTSVAYNEQFF.